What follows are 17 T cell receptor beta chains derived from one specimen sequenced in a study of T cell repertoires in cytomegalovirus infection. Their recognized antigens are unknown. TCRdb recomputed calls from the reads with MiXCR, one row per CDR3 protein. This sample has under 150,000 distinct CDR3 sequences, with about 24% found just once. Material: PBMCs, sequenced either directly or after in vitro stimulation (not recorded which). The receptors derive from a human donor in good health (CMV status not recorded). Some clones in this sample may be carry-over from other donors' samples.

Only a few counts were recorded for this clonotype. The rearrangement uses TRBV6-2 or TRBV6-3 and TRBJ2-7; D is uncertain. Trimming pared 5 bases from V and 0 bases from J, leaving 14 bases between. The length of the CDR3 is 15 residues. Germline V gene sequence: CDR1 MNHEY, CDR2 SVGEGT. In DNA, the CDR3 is TGTGCCAGCAGTCCTCCCAGGCCAAACTCCTACGAGCAGTACGTC. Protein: CASSPPRPNSYEQYV.

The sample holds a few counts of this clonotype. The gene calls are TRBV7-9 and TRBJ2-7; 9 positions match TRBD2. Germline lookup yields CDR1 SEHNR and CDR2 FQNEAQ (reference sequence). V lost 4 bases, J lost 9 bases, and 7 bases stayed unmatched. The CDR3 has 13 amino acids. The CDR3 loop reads CASSYGTSSRQYV. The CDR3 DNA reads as TGTGCCAGCAGCTACGGGACTAGCAGCCGGCAGTACGTC.

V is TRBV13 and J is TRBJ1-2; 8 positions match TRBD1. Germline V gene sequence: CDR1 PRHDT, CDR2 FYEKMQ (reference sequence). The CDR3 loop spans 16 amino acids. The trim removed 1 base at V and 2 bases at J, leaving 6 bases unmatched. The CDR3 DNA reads TGTGCCAGCAGCTTAGAAGCCAGGGGGCCAAACTATGGCTACACCTTC. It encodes CASSLEARGPNYGYTF.

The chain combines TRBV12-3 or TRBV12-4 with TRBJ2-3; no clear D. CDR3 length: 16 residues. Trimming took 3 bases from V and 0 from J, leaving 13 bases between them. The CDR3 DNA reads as TGTGCCAGCAGTTTTCTAACGGCTCTTAGCACAGATACGCAGTATTTT. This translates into CASSFLTALSTDTQYF.

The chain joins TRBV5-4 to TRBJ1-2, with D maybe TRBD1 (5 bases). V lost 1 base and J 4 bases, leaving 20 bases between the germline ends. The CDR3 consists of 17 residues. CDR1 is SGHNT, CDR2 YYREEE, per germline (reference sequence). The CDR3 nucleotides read TGTGCCAGCAGCTTGACCGGCAGGGCGGGTTTATCCTATGGCTACACCTTC. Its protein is CASSLTGRAGLSYGYTF.

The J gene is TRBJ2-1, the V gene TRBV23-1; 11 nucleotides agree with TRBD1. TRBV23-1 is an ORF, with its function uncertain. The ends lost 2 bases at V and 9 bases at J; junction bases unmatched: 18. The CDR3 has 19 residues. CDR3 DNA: TGCGCCAGCAGTCAAGTCGTCTGGTCGGACAGGGGGCGATGCTGTGAGCAGTTCTTC. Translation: CASSQVVWSDRGRCCEQFF.

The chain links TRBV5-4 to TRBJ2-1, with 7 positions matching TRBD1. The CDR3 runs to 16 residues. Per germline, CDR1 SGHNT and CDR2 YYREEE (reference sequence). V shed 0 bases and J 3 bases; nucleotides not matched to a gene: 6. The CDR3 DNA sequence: TGTGCCAGCAGCTTGGTACAGGGGACCTTCTACAATGAGCAGTTCTTC. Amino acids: CASSLVQGTFYNEQFF.

CDR3 DNA sequence: TGTGCCAGCAGGGGTGGTTTGAGGGAGAAGTACAATGAGCAGTTCTTC. Residues: CASRGGLREKYNEQFF. The chain links TRBV7-2 to TRBJ2-1, with D possibly being TRBD2 (5 bases). V dropped 6 bases and J dropped 4 bases, with 19 bases sitting between them. The germline CDR1 and CDR2 sequences are SGHTA and FQGNSA. This CDR3 has 16 amino acids.

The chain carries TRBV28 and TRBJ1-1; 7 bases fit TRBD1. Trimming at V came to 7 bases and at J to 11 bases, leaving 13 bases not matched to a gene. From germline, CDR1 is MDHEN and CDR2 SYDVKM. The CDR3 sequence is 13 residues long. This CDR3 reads CASNHRAAGGAFF. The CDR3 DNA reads TGTGCCAGCAACCACCGGGCCGCAGGGGGGGCTTTCTTT. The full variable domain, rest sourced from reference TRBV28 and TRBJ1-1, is DVKVTQSSRYLVKRTGEKVFLECVQDMDHENMFWYRQDPGLGLRLIYFSYDVKMKEKGDIPEGYSVSREKKERFSLILESASTNQTSMYLCASNHRAAGGAFFGQGTRLTVV.

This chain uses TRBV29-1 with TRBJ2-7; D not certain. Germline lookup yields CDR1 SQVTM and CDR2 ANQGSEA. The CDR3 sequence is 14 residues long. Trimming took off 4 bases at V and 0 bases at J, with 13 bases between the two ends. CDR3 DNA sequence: TGCAGCGTTGTAGGGCTTGGGATCTCCTACGAGCAGTACTTC. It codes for CSVVGLGISYEQYF.

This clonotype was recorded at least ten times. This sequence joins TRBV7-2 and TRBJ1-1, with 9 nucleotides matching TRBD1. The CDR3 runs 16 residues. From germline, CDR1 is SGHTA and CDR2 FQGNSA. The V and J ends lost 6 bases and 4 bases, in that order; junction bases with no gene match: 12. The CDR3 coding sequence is TGTGCCAGCAGGGGAACAGGGGGCGCCGGGGGCACTGAAGCTTTCTTT. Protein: CASRGTGGAGGTEAFF.

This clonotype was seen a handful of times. CDR3 nucleotides: TGTGCCACTCGGGACACCCGGAGCAATCAGCCCCAGCATTTT. Translated, it gives CATRDTRSNQPQHF. This chain connects TRBV10-3 to TRBJ1-5; D may be TRBD1 (6 bases). Germline CDR1 ENHRY, CDR2 SYGVKD. The CDR3 runs to 14 residues. V was cut by 10 bases and J by 1 base, with 14 bases left in between.

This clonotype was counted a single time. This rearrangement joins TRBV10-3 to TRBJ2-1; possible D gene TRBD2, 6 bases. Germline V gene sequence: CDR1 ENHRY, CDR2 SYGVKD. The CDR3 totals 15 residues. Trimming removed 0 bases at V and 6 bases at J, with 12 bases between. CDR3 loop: CAISESGGSGNEQFF. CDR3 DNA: TGTGCCATCAGTGAGTCAGGAGGGAGTGGCAATGAGCAGTTCTTC.

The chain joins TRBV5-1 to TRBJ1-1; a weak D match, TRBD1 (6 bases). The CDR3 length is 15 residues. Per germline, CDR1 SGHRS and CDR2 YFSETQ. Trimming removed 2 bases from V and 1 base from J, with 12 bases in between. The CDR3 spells CASSFEGHPNTEAFF. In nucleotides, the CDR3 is TGCGCCAGCAGCTTTGAGGGACACCCGAACACTGAAGCTTTCTTT.

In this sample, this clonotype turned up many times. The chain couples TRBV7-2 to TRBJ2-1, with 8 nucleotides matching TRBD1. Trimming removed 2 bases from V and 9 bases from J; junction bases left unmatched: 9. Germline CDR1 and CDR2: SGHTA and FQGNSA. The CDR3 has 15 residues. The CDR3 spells CASSLSQGARGEQFF. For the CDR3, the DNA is TGTGCCAGCAGCTTATCCCAGGGGGCGCGAGGTGAGCAGTTCTTC.

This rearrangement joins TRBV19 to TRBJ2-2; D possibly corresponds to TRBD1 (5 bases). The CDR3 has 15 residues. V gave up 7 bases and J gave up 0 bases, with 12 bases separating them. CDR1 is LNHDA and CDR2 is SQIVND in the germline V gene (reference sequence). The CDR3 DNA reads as TGTGCCAGTACCCAGAGACAGACGAACACCGGGGAGCTGTTTTTT. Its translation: CASTQRQTNTGELFF. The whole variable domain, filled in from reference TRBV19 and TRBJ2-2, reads DGGITQSPKYLFRKEGQNVTLSCEQNLNHDAMYWYRQDPGQGLRLIYYSQIVNDFQKGDIAEGYSVSREKKESFPLTVTSAQKNPTAFYLCASTQRQTNTGELFFGEGSRLTVL.

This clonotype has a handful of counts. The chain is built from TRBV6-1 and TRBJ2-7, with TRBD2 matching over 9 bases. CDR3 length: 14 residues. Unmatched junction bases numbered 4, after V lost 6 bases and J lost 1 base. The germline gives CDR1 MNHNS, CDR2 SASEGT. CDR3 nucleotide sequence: TGTGCCAGCAGAGGACTAGCGAGGTCCTACGAGCAGTACTTC. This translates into CASRGLARSYEQYF.